Presented here are 7 T cell receptor beta chains from one specimen sequenced in a study of beta chain features in type 1 diabetes. Whole-study results and caveats: For Type 1 diabetes patients, all four CD4+ subsets carried TCRB CDR3s that were moderately but significantly shorter.

Investigators reverse transcribed all isolated RNA, so they sequenced expressed TCRB transcripts. Profiled with immunoSEQ multiplex PCR; TCRdb holds only in-frame clones, not every one. Of under 200,000 clones in the sample, around 8.6% are singletons; the top ten hold over 0.45%. These receptors' antigens are unknown. Sequencing was performed on central memory CD4+ T cells from blood. Receptor source: a woman aged 18-29 years with type 1 diabetes.

This chain links TRBV5-6 with TRBJ1-2; D possibly corresponds to TRBD1 (6 bases). This CDR3 is 14 amino acids long. The V gene lost 1 base and the J gene lost 3 bases, with 10 bases spanning the gap. Germline CDR1 reads SGHDT; CDR2 reads YYEEEE. Written as DNA, the CDR3 is TGTGCCAGCAGCTTGTCCGGACAGTACTATGGCTACACCTTC. Residues: CASSLSGQYYGYTF.

This clone has only a few counts. V and J are TRBV7-2 and TRBJ1-2; possible D gene TRBD1, 5 bases. V was shortened by 1 base and J by 7 bases, with 16 bases between the two germline ends. This CDR3 is 15 amino acids long. Germline V CDR1 and CDR2: SGHTA, FQGNSA. The CDR3 nucleotides read TGTGCCAGCAGCTTAGATGTCGCAGGGTTCGGTGGCTACACCTTC. Its translation is CASSLDVAGFGGYTF.

This clone showed up just a few times. J is TRBJ1-5 and V is TRBV27; weak D call: TRBD1 (5 bases). The germline CDR1 and CDR2 sequences are MNHEY and SMNVEV (reference sequence). With 7 bases removed from V and 6 bases from J, the gap between germline ends came to 13 bases. The CDR3 has 13 amino acids. The CDR3 reads CASTAIGGQPQHF. CDR3 coding DNA: TGTGCCAGCACCGCGATCGGGGGTCAGCCCCAGCATTTT.

The V gene is TRBV6-5, the J gene TRBJ2-7, with TRBD2 identical over 9 bases. J lost 1 base, V lost 7 bases, and 8 bases had no gene match. Germline V gene data show CDR1 as MNHEY and CDR2 as SVGAGI. This CDR3 is 15 amino acids long. In nucleotides, the CDR3 is TGTGCCAGCACCTCCCCGACTAGCGGATCCTACGAGCAGTACTTC. This sequence encodes CASTSPTSGSYEQYF.

This clone has a handful of counts. V gene TRBV5-6 combines with J gene TRBJ2-1; TRBD2 matches 8 bases. CDR3 length equals 14 residues. Germline V gives CDR1 SGHDT, CDR2 YYEEEE. V lost 0 bases and J lost 9; bases outside the gene matches: 5. The CDR3 DNA sequence: TGTGCCAGCAGCTTGGTTCGGGGGGGCTTTGAGCAGTTCTTC. This translates into CASSLVRGGFEQFF.

The rearrangement joins TRBV28 to TRBJ1-3; TRBD1 agrees at 10 bases. The germline V gene has CDR1 MDHEN and CDR2 SYDVKM. Germline trimming cut 5 bases from V and 1 base from J; bases unmatched to any gene: 5. CDR3 length equals 16 residues. The CDR3 is CASSVQGQGSGNTIYF. CDR3 sequence (DNA): TGTGCCAGCAGTGTACAGGGACAGGGGTCTGGAAACACCATATATTTT.

The gene calls are TRBV27 and TRBJ1-2; TRBD1 matches 11 bases. Per the germline V gene, CDR1 is MNHEY and CDR2 is SMNVEV (reference sequence). V trimming: 6 bases; J trimming: 0 bases; junction bases outside the gene matches: 3. The CDR3 runs to 15 residues. CDR3: CASRRGQGANYGYTF. Here the CDR3 DNA reads TGTGCCAGCAGGCGGGGACAGGGGGCTAACTATGGCTACACCTTC.